The TCR beta chain under discussion was sequenced for a study of response to subunit inactivated influenza vaccine. Study observations and caveats: The authors put forward the suggestion that each seasonal influenza vaccination may bring in only a limited number of new T cells.

With V trimmed by 6 bases and J by 5 bases, 5 bases remained unmatched. Germline CDR1 reads ENHRY; CDR2 reads SYGVKD. CDR3 length equals 14 residues. TCRdb independently ran MiXCR on the RT-PCR reads; one entry per CDR3 protein. The profile shows 650,000 or so distinct CDR3 sequences, roughly 15% of them singletons. This clonotype was seen only a few times. What it binds is not known. The receptor's source is a man aged 45-65 years who received an inactivated influenza vaccine. This sample comprised PBMCs from blood, obtained 14 to 15 days before vaccination. The rearrangement links TRBV10-3 to TRBJ2-3; 10 positions agree with TRBD2. CDR3 in DNA: TGTGCCATCAGGGCTAGCGGGAGTCTAGATACGCAGTATTTT. This codes for CAIRASGSLDTQYF.